This T cell receptor (beta chain) stems from a study of immune evolution from preneoplasia to lung adenocarcinoma. General study results and limits: Clonality was highest in normal lung, lower in later-stage lesions apparently. Highest clonality occurred in KRAS-mutant, not EGFR-mutant or double wild-type, nodules.

The data were produced by immunoSEQ multiplex PCR, yet TCRdb's version contains in-frame clones alone and is incomplete. Among 30,000 to 45,000 clones, roughly 71% were seen once, and the ten largest hold around 6.5%. Only one count was recorded for this clone. The antigen is unknown. This CDR3 comprises 12 residues. Germline CDR1 reads ENHRY; CDR2 reads SYGVKD. V was pared by 6 bases and J by 8 bases, with 13 bases between. Sequenced material: FFPE invasive lung adenocarcinoma tissue. The chain carries TRBV10-3 and TRBJ1-2; D unresolved. This clonotype originated in a person in their 60s with lung adenocarcinoma. CDR3 in DNA: TGTGCCATCAGACCCGGGGATAGGGGCTACACCTTC. The encoded protein is CAIRPGDRGYTF.